This TCR beta chain came from a study of T cells in Graves' hyperthyroidism and ophthalmopathy. Amplified TCR beta CDR3 regions came from RNA transcripts. The study used the HTBI primer set for a first-round RT-PCR of the TCR CDR3. Each CDR3 protein is one row after TCRdb ran MiXCR on the multiplex PCR reads. The sample contains under 450,000 distinct CDR3 sequences, about a sixth of which appear only once. This clonotype was detected ten times or more. Its antigen is currently unknown. The CDR3 is 14 amino acids. CDR1 and CDR2 (germline): MNHEY, SMNVEV (reference sequence). Trimming cost V 3 bases and J 2 bases, with 11 bases left between them. Among the patients, aged 18 to 65, hyperthyroidism was newly diagnosed and had lasted under 2 months. Exclusion followed for patients with uncontrolled infection, other autoimmune disease, pregnancy or lactation. Sample collection date corresponds to first hyperthyroidism diagnosis, prior to any ophthalmopathy symptoms.

Study-wide points: Blood also held most thyroid clonotypes expanded beyond 0.001.

The chain couples TRBV27 to TRBJ2-7, with D uncertain. The sequence was collected from a woman aged 25 to 39 with Graves' hyperthyroidism that later progressed to Graves' ophthalmopathy. The specimen was blood. In DNA form, the CDR3 reads TGTGCCAGCAGTTTCGGTGGAGTAGCCTACGAGCAGTACTTC. Its translation is CASSFGGVAYEQYF.